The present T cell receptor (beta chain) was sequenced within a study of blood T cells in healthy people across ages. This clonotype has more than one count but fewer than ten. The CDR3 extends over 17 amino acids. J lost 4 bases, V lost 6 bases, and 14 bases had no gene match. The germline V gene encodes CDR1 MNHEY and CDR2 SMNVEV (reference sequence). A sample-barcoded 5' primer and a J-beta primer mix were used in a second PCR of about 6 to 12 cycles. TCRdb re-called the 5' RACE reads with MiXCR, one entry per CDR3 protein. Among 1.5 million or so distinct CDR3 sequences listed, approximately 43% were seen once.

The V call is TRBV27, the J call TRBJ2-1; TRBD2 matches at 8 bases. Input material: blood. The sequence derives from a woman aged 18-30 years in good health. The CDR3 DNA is TGTGCCAGCAGGTCCCCTGGTCGGGGGGGCAGATACAATGAGCAGTTCTTC. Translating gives CASRSPGRGGRYNEQFF.